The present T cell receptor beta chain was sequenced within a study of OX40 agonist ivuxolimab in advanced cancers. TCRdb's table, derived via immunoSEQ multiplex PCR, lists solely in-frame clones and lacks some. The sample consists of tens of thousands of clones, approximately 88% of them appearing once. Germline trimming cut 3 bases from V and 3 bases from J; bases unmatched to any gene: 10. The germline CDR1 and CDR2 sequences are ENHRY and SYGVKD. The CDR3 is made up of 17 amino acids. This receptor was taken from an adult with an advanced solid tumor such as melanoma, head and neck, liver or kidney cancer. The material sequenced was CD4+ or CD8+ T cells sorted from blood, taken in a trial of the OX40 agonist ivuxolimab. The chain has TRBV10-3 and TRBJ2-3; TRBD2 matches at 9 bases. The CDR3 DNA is TGTGCCATCAGTGACTCCCCCACTAGCGGGCTAACAGATACGCAGTATTTT. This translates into CAISDSPTSGLTDTQYF.